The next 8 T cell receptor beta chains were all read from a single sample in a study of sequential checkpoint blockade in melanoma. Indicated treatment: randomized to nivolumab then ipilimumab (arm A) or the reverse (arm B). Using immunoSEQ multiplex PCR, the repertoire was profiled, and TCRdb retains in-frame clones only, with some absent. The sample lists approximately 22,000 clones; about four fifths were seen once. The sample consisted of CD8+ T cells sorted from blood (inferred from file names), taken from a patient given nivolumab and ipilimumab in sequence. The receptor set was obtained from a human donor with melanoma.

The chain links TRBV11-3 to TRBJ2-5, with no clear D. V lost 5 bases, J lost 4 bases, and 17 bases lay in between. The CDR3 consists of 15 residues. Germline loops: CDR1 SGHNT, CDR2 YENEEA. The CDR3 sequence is CASSPRRRKGETQYF. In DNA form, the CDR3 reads TGTGCCAGCAGCCCCAGAAGGCGGAAAGGAGAGACCCAGTACTTC.

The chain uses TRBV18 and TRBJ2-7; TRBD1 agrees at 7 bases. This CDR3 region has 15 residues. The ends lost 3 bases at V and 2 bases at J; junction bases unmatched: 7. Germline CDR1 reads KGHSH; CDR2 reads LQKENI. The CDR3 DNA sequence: TGTGCCAGCTCACCGCCTCGGCAGGGGGCCTACGAGCAGTACTTC. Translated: CASSPPRQGAYEQYF.

In nucleotides, the CDR3 is TGTGCCAGCAGCTTAGTTGCACAGGGGTTCGATGAAGCTTTCTTT. Its translation: CASSLVAQGFDEAFF. The chain carries TRBV7-2 and TRBJ1-1, with 7 bases fitting TRBD1. V gave up 1 base and J gave up 7 bases; unmatched junction bases: 9. The CDR3 length is 15 residues. Per the germline V gene, CDR1 is SGHTA and CDR2 is FQGNSA.

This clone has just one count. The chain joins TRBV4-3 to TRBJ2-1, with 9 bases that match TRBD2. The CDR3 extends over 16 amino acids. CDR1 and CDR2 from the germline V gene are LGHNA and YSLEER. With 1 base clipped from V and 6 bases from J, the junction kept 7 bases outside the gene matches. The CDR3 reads CASSQVMTSGFNEQFF. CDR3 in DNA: TGCGCCAGCAGCCAAGTCATGACTAGCGGATTCAATGAGCAGTTCTTC.

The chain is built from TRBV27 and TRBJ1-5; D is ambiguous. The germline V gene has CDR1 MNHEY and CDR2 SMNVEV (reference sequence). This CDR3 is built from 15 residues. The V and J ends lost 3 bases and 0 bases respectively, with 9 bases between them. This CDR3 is CASSFKAISNQPQHF. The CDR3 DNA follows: TGTGCCAGCAGTTTTAAAGCTATTAGCAATCAGCCCCAGCATTTT.

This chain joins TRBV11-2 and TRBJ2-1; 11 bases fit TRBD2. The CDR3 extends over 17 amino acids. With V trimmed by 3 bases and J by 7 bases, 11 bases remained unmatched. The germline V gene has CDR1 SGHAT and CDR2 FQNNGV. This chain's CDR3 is CASSFPAGTSGGNEQFF. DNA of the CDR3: TGTGCCAGCAGCTTCCCGGCCGGGACTAGCGGTGGGAATGAGCAGTTCTTC.

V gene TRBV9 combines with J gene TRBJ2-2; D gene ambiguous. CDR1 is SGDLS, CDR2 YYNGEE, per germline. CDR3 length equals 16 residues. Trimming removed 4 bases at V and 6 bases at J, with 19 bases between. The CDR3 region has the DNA TGTGCCAGCAGCTCTACACTAACCTCCCCCCCCGGGGAGCTGTTTTTT. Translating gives CASSSTLTSPPGELFF.

The CDR3 sequence: CASSYSGGADEQFF. In DNA form, the CDR3 reads TGTGCCAGCAGTTACTCGGGGGGAGCGGATGAGCAGTTCTTC. V and J are TRBV6-5 and TRBJ2-1, with D perhaps TRBD2 (6 bases). Germline V gene sequence: CDR1 MNHEY, CDR2 SVGAGI. The CDR3 is 14 amino acids. Trimming removed 0 bases from V and 8 bases from J, with 11 bases in between.